The 14 T cell receptor beta chains given below trace back to one sample, sequenced in a study of cytomegalovirus exposure and HLA in healthy donors. The PCR used 60 Vbeta and 13 Jbeta primers. The data were produced by immunoSEQ multiplex PCR, yet TCRdb's version contains in-frame clones alone and is incomplete. The data contain about 160,000 clones, approximately 77% of them singletons. The sample was PBMCs. These receptors all come from a man aged 18 to 29 in good health and CMV-seronegative.

The DNA of the CDR3 is TGTGCCACCAGCAGAGACCAGGGCCCCTACGAGCAGTACTTC. This translates into CATSRDQGPYEQYF. This rearrangement joins TRBV15 to TRBJ2-7; a possible D gene is TRBD1 (5 bases). Looked up from germline, CDR1 is LNHNV and CDR2 is YYDKDF (reference sequence). The CDR3 loop spans 14 amino acids. V gave up 0 bases and J gave up 2 bases, with 8 bases separating them.

This chain uses TRBV29-1 with TRBJ2-7; TRBD2 might be the D (6 bases). The CDR3 has 12 residues. The V end lost 7 bases, the J end lost 4 bases, and 14 bases lay between the germline ends. Germline V gene lookup returns CDR1 SQVTM and CDR2 ANQGSEA. Here the CDR3 reads CSGGEEDYEQYF. The CDR3 nucleotides read TGCAGCGGGGGGGAAGAGGATTACGAGCAGTACTTC.

V usage is TRBV13 and J usage is TRBJ2-3, with D perhaps TRBD2 (5 bases). The V end lost 1 base, the J end lost 0 bases, and 5 bases lay between the germline ends. From germline, CDR1 is PRHDT and CDR2 FYEKMQ (reference sequence). CDR3 size: 14 residues. For the CDR3, the DNA is TGTGCCAGCAGCTTAGCGGGGAGCACAGATACGCAGTATTTT. It is translated as CASSLAGSTDTQYF.

This clone has just a few counts. The chain has TRBV10-1 and TRBJ2-1; TRBD1 matches 7 bases. This CDR3 region has 15 residues. V shed 6 bases and J 2 bases; nucleotides not matched to a gene: 7. Looked up from germline, CDR1 is WNHNN and CDR2 is SYGVQD (reference sequence). CDR3 sequence: CASSATGTAYNEQFF. The CDR3, as DNA: TGCGCCAGCAGCGCAACCGGGACAGCCTACAATGAGCAGTTCTTC.

V is TRBV4-1 and J is TRBJ2-7; 13 bases fit TRBD2. The ends lost 4 bases at V and 5 bases at J; junction bases unmatched: 8. This CDR3 is built from 16 residues. In germline, CDR1 is MGHRA, CDR2 YSYEKL. DNA of the CDR3: TGCGCCAGCAGCCCGACTAGCGGGAGGTCTCTCGACGAGCAGTACTTC. Its protein is CASSPTSGRSLDEQYF.

This clone was counted a single time. The V gene is TRBV2, the J gene TRBJ1-5; a weak D match, TRBD1 (6 bases). The CDR3 loop spans 15 amino acids. V was shortened by 10 bases and J by 1 base, with 17 bases between the two germline ends. CDR1 and CDR2 (germline): SNHLY, FYNNEI. The DNA for the CDR3 is TGTGCCACCCAAACAGGGCCTGGGAGCAATCAGCCCCAGCATTTT. This encodes CATQTGPGSNQPQHF.

The rearrangement links TRBV4-3 to TRBJ2-7, with 10 bases aligning to TRBD2. The V gene end was trimmed by 1 base and the J gene end by 2 bases; junction bases not matched to a gene: 5. The CDR3 consists of 16 residues. CDR1 and CDR2 from the germline V gene are LGHNA and YSLEER. CDR3 DNA sequence: TGCGCCAGCAGCCAAGGGTCTCTAGCGGGGGCCTACGAGCAGTACTTC. Protein sequence: CASSQGSLAGAYEQYF.

The chain uses TRBV10-3 and TRBJ2-7; 7 bases align to TRBD2. V lost 0 bases and J lost 5; bases outside the gene matches: 1. This CDR3 region has 13 residues. Germline V CDR1 and CDR2: ENHRY, SYGVKD. CDR3 nucleotide sequence: TGTGCCATCAGTGAGTCGACTAGCAACGAGCAGTACTTC. Its protein product is CAISESTSNEQYF.

V and J are TRBV5-1 and TRBJ1-1; no reliable D call. Germline CDR1 is SGHRS and CDR2 is YFSETQ. There are 14 residues in the CDR3. V gave up 2 bases and J gave up 5 bases, with 13 bases separating them. As DNA, the CDR3 is TGCGCCAGCAGCTTTGGCGGAGGCATGACTGAAGCTTTCTTT. Translating it yields CASSFGGGMTEAFF.

The V gene is TRBV4-1, the J gene TRBJ2-1, with TRBD1 matching over 9 bases. The CDR3 loop spans 15 amino acids. V was pared by 4 bases and J by 8 bases, with 9 bases of the junction left unmatched. Germline V lookup: CDR1 MGHRA, CDR2 YSYEKL. CDR3 loop: CASSLGTGRADEQFF. CDR3 bases: TGCGCCAGCAGCCTCGGGACAGGGCGTGCGGATGAGCAGTTCTTC.

V gene TRBV15 combines with J gene TRBJ1-4, with D tentatively TRBD1 (6 bases). The V end lost 0 bases, the J end lost 8 bases, and 13 bases lay between the germline ends. Germline loops: CDR1 LNHNV, CDR2 YYDKDF (reference sequence). The CDR3 is made up of 15 amino acids. The CDR3 reads CATSRDGGAGEKLFF. CDR3 coding DNA: TGTGCCACCAGCAGAGATGGGGGGGCGGGGGAAAAACTGTTTTTT.

CDR3 in amino acids: CASSLEPAGEEETQYF. In DNA form, the CDR3 reads TGCGCCAGCAGCTTGGAGCCAGCGGGAGAGGAAGAGACCCAGTACTTC. This sequence joins TRBV5-1 and TRBJ2-5, with 8 positions matching TRBD2. The trim removed 0 bases at V and 3 bases at J, leaving 7 bases unmatched. The germline CDR1 and CDR2 sequences are SGHRS and YFSETQ. This CDR3 has 16 amino acids. The variable domain in full, completed from reference TRBV5-1 and TRBJ2-5, reads KAGVTQTPRYLIKTRGQQVTLSCSPISGHRSVSWYQQTPGQGLQFLFEYFSETQRNKGNFPGRFSGRQFSNSRSEMNVSTLELGDSALYLCASSLEPAGEEETQYFGPGTRLLVL.

The chain carries TRBV7-2 and TRBJ1-5; 8 nucleotides match TRBD1. The CDR3 loop spans 16 amino acids. Losses at the gene ends were 5 bases for V and 0 bases for J; bases not matched to a gene: 6. The germline gives CDR1 SGHTA, CDR2 FQGNSA. Here the CDR3 DNA reads TGTGCCAGCAGCCGGTCAACAGGGGGTAGCAATCAGCCCCAGCATTTT. Translated, it gives CASSRSTGGSNQPQHF.

The chain links TRBV10-1 to TRBJ2-3; D uncertain. V was cut by 0 bases and J by 2 bases, with 9 bases left in between. This CDR3 region has 15 residues. CDR1 and CDR2 (germline): WNHNN, SYGVQD (reference sequence). This CDR3 reads CASSESAPSTDTQYF. As DNA, the CDR3 is TGCGCCAGCAGTGAGTCGGCCCCATCCACAGATACGCAGTATTTT.